The TCR beta chain under discussion was sequenced for a study of T cell responses to AZD1222 COVID-19 vaccine. This table comes from immunoSEQ multiplex PCR, and its TCRdb copy is limited to in-frame clones, with some not included. The sample yields tens of thousands of clones, around 90% seen once. The CDR3 extends over 13 amino acids. Trimming cost V 3 bases and J 5 bases, with 13 bases left between them. Germline V gene data show CDR1 as DFQATT and CDR2 as SNEGSKA (reference sequence). General study findings and limits: Only after the peak T cell response were repertoires sampled.

With respect to this clone: The antigen remains undetermined.

The specimen was peripheral blood, collected on day 0 of AZD1222 vaccination. The sequence was collected from an adult in good health. The J gene is TRBJ1-1, the V gene TRBV20-1; D is unclear. Written as DNA, the CDR3 is TGCAGTGCTAGTGGGAGGTTAGGGACTGAAGCTTTCTTT. It specifies CSASGRLGTEAFF.